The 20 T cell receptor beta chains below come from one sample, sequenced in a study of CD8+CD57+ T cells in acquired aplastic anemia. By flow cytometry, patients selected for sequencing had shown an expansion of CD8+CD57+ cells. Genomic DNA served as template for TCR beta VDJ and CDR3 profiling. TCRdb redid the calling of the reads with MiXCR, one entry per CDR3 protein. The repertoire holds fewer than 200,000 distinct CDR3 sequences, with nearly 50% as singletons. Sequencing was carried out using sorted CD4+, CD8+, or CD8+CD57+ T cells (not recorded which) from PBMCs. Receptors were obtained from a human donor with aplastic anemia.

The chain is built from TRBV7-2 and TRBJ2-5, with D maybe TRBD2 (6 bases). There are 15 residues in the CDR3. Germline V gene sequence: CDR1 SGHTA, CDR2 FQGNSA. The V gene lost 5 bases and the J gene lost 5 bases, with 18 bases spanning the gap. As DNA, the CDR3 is TGTGCCAGCAGCGCTTACGGGGGATTAGGGGAGACCCAGTACTTC. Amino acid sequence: CASSAYGGLGETQYF.

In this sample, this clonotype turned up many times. Here the CDR3 reads CSARRFRTNTEAFF. CDR3 coding DNA: TGCAGTGCCCGACGTTTCCGTACGAACACTGAAGCTTTCTTT. The rearrangement joins TRBV20-1 to TRBJ1-1; D gene unclear. The germline V and J ends were trimmed by 6 bases and 1 base, with 15 bases remaining between them. Germline-derived CDR1 and CDR2 are DFQATT and SNEGSKA (reference sequence). This CDR3 has 14 amino acids.

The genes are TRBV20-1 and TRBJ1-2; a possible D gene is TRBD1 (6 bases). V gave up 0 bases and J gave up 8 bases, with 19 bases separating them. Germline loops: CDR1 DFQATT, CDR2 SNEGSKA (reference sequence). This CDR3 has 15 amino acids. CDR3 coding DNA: TGCAGTGCTAGAGATGGGGGCGGGAGGATTACGGGCTACACCTTC. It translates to CSARDGGGRITGYTF.

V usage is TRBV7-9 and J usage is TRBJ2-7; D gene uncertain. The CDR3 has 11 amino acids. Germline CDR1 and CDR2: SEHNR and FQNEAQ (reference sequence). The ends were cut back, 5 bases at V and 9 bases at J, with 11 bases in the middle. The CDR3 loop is CASSPRSGQYF. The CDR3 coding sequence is TGTGCCAGCAGCCCTCGCAGTGGGCAGTACTTC.

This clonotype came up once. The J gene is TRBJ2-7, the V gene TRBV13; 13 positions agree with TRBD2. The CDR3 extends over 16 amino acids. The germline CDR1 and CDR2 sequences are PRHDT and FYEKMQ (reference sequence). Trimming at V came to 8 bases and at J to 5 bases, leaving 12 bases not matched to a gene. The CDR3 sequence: CASGRLAGGGTDEQYF. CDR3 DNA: TGTGCCAGCGGCAGACTAGCGGGAGGTGGTACTGACGAGCAGTACTTC. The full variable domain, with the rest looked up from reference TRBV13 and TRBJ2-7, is AAGVIQSPRHLIKEKRETATLKCYPIPRHDTVYWYQQGPGQDPQFLISFYEKMQSDKGSIPDRFSAQQFSDYHSELNMSSLELGDSALYFCASGRLAGGGTDEQYFGPGTRLTVT.

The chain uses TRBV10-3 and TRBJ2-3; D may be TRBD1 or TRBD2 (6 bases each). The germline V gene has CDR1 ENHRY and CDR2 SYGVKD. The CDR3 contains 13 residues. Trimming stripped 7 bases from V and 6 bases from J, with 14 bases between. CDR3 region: CAIKGEAVDTQYF. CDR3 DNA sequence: TGTGCCATCAAGGGGGAGGCGGTGGATACGCAGTATTTT.

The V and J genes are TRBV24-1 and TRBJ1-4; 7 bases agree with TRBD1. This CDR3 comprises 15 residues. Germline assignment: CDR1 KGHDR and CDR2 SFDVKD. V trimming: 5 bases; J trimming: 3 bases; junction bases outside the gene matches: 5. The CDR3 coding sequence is TGTGCCACCAGTGCCACCGGGACAGCTAATGAAAAACTGTTTTTT. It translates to CATSATGTANEKLFF.

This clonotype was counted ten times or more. CDR3 sequence (DNA): TGTGCCAGCAGCTTGCGGGGACAGAATAATGAAAAACTGTTTTTT. It is translated as CASSLRGQNNEKLFF. The chain employs TRBV11-2 and TRBJ1-4; 7 positions agree with TRBD1. The length of the CDR3 is 15 residues. Trimming took 3 bases from V and 4 from J; bases not matched to a gene: 5. Looked up from germline, CDR1 is SGHAT and CDR2 is FQNNGV.

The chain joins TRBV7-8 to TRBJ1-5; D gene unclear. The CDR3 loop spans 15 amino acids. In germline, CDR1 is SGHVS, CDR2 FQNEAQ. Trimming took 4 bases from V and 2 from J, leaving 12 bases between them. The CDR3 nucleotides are TGTGCCAGCAGCTCGAACGGTTGGGGCAATCAGCCCCAGCATTTT. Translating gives CASSSNGWGNQPQHF. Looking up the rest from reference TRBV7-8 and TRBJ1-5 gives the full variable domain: GAGVSQSPRYKVAKRGQDVALRCDPISGHVSLFWYQQALGQGPEFLTYFQNEAQLDKSGLPSDRFFAERPEGSVSTLKIQRTQQEDSAVYLCASSSNGWGNQPQHFGDGTRLSIL.

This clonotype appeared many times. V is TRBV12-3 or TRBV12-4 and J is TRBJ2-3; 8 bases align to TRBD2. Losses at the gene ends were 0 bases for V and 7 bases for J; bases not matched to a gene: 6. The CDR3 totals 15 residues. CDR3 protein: CASSLAFSGVNTQYF. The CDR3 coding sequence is TGTGCCAGCAGTTTAGCCTTTAGCGGGGTAAATACGCAGTATTTT.

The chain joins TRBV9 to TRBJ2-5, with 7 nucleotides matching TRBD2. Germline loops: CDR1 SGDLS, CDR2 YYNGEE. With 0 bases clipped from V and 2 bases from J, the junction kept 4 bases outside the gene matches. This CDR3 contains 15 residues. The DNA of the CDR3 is TGTGCCAGCAGCGTAGGCGGGAGTGATCAAGAGACCCAGTACTTC. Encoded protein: CASSVGGSDQETQYF.

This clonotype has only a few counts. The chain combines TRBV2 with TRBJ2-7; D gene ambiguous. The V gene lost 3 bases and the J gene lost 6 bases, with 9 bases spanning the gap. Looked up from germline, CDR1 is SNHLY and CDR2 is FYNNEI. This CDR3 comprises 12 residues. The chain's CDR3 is CASSDSMLEQYF. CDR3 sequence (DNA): TGTGCCAGCAGTGACTCTATGCTCGAGCAGTACTTC.

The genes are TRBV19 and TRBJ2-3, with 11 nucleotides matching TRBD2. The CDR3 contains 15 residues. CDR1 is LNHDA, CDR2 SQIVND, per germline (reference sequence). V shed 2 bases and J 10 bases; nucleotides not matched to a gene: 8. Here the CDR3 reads CASSITSLSGRAQYF. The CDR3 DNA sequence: TGTGCCAGTAGTATAACCTCCCTTAGCGGGAGGGCGCAGTATTTT.

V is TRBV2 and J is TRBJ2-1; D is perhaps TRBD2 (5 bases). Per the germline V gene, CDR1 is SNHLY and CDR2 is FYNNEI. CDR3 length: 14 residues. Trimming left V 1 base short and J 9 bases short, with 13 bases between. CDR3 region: CASSEGASFGEQFF. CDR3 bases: TGTGCCAGCAGTGAAGGGGCTAGCTTCGGTGAGCAGTTCTTC.

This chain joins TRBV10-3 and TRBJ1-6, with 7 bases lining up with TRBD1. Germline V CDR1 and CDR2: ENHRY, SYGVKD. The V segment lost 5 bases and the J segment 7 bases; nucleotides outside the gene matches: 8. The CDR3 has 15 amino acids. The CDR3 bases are TGTGCCATCAGTCGATTGGGACAGCCAAATTCACCCCTCCACTTT. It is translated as CAISRLGQPNSPLHF.

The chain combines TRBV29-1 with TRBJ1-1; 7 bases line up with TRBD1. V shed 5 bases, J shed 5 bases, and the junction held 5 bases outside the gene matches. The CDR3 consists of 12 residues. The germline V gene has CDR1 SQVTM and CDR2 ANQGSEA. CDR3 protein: CSVYQGGTEAFF. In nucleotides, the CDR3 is TGCAGCGTTTACCAGGGGGGTACTGAAGCTTTCTTT.

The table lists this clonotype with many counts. This CDR3 is CASSRGGRAGELFF. In DNA, the CDR3 is TGTGCCAGCAGCAGGGGGGGCCGGGCCGGGGAGCTGTTTTTT. The V call is TRBV7-2, the J call TRBJ2-2; tentative D call: TRBD2 (7 bases). Trimming took off 5 bases at V and 6 bases at J, with 13 bases between the two ends. This CDR3 contains 14 residues. The germline V gene encodes CDR1 SGHTA and CDR2 FQGNSA.

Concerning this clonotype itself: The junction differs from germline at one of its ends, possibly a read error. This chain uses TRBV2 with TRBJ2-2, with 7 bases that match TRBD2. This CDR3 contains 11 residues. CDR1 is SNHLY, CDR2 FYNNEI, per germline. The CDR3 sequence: CASSDSGALFF. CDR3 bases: TGTGCCAGCAGTGACAGCGGGGCGCTGTTTTTT.

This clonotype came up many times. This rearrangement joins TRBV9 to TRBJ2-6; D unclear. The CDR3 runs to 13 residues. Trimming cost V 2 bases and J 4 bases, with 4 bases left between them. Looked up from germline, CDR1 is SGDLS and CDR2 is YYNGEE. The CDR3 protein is CASSVAGANVLTF. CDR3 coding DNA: TGTGCCAGCAGCGTGGCGGGGGCCAACGTCCTGACTTTC.

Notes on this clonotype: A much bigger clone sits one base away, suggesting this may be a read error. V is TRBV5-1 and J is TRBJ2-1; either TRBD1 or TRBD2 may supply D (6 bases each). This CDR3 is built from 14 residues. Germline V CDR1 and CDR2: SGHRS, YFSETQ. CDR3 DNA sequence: TGCGCCAGCACCCTTAGGGGGGTCTTGAATGAGCGGTTCTTC. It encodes CASTLRGVLNERFF.